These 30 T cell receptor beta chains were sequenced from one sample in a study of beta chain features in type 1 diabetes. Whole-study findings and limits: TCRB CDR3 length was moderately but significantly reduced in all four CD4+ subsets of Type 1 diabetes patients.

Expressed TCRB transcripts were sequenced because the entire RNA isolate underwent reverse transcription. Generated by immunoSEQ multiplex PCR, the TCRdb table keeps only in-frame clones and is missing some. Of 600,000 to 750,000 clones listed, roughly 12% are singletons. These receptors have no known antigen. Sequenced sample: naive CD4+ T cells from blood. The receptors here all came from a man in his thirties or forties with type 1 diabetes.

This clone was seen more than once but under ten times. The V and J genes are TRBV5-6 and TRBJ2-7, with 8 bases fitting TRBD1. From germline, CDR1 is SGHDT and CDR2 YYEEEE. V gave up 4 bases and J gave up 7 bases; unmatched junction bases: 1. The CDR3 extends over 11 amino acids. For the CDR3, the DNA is TGTGCCAGCAGCACAGGGGGAGAGCAGTACTTC. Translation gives CASSTGGEQYF.

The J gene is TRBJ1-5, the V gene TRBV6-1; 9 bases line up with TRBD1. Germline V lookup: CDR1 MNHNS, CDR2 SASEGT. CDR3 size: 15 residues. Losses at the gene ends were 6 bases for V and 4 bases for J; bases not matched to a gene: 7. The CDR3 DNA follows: TGTGCCAGCAGGTGGACAGGGGAAGGAAATCAGCCCCAGCATTTT. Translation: CASRWTGEGNQPQHF.

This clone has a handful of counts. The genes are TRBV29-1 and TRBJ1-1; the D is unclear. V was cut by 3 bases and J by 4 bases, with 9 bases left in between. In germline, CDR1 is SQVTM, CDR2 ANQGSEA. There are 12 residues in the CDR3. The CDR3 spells CSVDPQATEAFF. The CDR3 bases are TGCAGCGTTGATCCCCAGGCCACTGAAGCTTTCTTT.

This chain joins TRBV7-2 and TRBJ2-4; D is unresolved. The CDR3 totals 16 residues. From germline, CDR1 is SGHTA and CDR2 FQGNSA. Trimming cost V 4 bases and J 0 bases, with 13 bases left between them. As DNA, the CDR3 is TGTGCCAGCAGCTCGAGAAGGGAACTAGCCAAAAACATTCAGTACTTC. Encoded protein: CASSSRRELAKNIQYF.

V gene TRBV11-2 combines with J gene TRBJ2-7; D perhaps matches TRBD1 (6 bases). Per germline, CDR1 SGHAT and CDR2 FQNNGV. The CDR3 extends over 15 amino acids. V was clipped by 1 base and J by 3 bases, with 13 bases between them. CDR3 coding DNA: TGTGCCAGCAGCTTAGGGGGGATACAGGGCTACGAGCAGTACTTC. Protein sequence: CASSLGGIQGYEQYF. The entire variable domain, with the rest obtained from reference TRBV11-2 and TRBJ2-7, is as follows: EAGVAQSPRYKIIEKRQSVAFWCNPISGHATLYWYQQILGQGPKLLIQFQNNGVVDDSQLPKDRFSAERLKGVDSTLKIQPAKLEDSAVYLCASSLGGIQGYEQYFGPGTRLTVT.

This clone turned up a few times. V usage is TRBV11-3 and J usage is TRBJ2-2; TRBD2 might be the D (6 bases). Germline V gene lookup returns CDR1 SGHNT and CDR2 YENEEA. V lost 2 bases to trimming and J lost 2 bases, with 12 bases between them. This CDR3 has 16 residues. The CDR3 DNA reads TGTGCCAGCAGCTTAATGTTTAGCGGAAACACCGGGGAGCTGTTTTTT. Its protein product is CASSLMFSGNTGELFF.

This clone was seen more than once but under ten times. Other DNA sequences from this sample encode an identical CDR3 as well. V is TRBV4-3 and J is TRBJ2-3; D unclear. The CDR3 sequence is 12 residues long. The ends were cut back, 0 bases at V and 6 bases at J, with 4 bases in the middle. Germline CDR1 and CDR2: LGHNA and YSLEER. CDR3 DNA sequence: TGCGCCAGCAGCCAAGATAGGGATACGCAGTATTTT. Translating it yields CASSQDRDTQYF.

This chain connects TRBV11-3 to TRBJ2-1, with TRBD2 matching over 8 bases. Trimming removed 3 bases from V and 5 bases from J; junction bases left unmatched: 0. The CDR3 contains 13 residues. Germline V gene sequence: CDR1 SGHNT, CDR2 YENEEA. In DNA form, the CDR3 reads TGTGCCAGCAGCTTCGGGGGGGACAATGAGCAGTTCTTC. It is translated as CASSFGGDNEQFF.

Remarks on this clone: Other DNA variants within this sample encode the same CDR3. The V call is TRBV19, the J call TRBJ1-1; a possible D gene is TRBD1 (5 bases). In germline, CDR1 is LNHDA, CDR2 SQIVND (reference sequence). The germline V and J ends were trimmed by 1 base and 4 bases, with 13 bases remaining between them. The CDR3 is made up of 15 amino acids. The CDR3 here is CASSIGQGAGTEAFF. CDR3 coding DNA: TGTGCCAGTAGTATAGGTCAGGGCGCGGGCACTGAAGCTTTCTTT.

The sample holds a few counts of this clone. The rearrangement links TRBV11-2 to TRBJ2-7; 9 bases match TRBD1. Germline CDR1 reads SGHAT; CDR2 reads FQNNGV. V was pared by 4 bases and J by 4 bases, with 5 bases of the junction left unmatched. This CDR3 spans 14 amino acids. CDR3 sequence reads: CASSSGTGRYEQYF. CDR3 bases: TGTGCCAGCAGCTCCGGGACAGGGAGGTACGAGCAGTACTTC.

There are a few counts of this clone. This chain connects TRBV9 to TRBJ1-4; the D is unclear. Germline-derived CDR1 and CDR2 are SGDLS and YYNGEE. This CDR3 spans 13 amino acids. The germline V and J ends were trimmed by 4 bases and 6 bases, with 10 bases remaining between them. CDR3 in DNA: TGTGCCAGCAGCCTCCGGGGTGATGAAAAACTGTTTTTT. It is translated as CASSLRGDEKLFF.

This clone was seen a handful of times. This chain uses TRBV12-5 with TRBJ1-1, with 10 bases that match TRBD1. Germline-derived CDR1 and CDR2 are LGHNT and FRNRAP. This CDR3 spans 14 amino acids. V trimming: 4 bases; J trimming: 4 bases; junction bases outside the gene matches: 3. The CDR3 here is CASGSGQGVTEAFF. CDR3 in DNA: TGTGCTAGTGGTTCCGGACAGGGGGTCACTGAAGCTTTCTTT.

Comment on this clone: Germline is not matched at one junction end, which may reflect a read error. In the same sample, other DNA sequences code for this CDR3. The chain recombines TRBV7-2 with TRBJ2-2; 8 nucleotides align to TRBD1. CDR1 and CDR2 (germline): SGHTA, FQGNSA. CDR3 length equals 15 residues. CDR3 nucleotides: TGTGCCAGCAGATTAGGACAGGGGAACACCGGGGAGCTGTTTTTT. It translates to CASRLGQGNTGELFF.

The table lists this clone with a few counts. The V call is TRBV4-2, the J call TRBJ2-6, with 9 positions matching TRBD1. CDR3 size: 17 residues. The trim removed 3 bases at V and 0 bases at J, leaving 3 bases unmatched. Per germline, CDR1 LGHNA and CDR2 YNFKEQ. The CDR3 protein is CASSQGTGSSGANVLTF. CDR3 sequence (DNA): TGTGCCAGCAGCCAGGGGACAGGGAGCTCTGGGGCCAACGTCCTGACTTTC.

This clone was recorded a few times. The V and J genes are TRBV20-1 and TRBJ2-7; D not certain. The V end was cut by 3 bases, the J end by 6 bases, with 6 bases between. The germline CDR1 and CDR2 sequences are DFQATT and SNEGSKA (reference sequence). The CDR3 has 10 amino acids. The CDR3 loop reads CSASFSEQYF. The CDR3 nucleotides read TGCAGTGCTAGTTTCTCCGAGCAGTACTTC.

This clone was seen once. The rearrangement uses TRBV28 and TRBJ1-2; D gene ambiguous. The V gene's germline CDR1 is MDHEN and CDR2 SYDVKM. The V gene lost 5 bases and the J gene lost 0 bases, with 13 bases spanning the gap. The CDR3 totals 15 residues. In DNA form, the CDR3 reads TGTGCCAGCAGTACCGTGGGGAAAGCTAACTATGGCTACACCTTC. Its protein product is CASSTVGKANYGYTF.

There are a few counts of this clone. The CDR3: CAINPDRGRGNTIYF. The DNA of the CDR3 is TGTGCCATCAACCCGGACAGGGGGAGAGGAAACACCATATATTTT. The J gene is TRBJ1-3, the V gene TRBV10-3, with 10 bases matching TRBD1. This CDR3 comprises 15 residues. The J segment lost 4 bases and the V segment lost 7 bases, leaving 7 bases of the junction unmatched. Germline CDR1 ENHRY, CDR2 SYGVKD.

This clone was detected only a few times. The CDR3 spells CSVGTGNYEQYF. The DNA for the CDR3 is TGCAGCGTCGGGACAGGAAACTACGAGCAGTACTTC. V usage is TRBV29-1 and J usage is TRBJ2-7, with 8 bases identical to TRBD1. Trimming at V came to 6 bases and at J to 3 bases, leaving 4 bases not matched to a gene. The CDR3 has 12 amino acids. The germline V gene encodes CDR1 SQVTM and CDR2 ANQGSEA.

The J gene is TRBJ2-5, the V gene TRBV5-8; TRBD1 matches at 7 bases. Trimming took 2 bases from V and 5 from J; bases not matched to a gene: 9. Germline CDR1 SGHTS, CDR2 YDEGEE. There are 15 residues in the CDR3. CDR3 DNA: TGTGCCAGCAGCTTAAGGGACAGACCCCCGGAGACCCAGTACTTC. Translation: CASSLRDRPPETQYF. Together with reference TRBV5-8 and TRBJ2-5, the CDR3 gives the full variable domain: EAGVTQSPTHLIKTRGQQATLRCSPISGHTSVYWYQQALGLGLQFLLWYDEGEERNRGNFPPRFSGRQFPNYSSELNVNALELEDSALYLCASSLRDRPPETQYFGPGTRLLVL.

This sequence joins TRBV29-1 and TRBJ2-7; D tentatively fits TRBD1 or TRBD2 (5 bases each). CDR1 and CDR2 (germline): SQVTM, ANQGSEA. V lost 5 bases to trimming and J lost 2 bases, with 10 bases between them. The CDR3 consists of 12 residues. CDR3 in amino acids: CSVPGSAYEQYF. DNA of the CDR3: TGCAGCGTTCCAGGGAGCGCCTACGAGCAGTACTTC.

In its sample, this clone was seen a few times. This CDR3 reads CASSSRTGREQYF. The CDR3 DNA is TGTGCCAGCAGCTCCAGGACAGGTCGCGAGCAGTACTTC. The V call is TRBV9, the J call TRBJ2-5, with 7 nucleotides matching TRBD1. With the DNA end fitting TRBJ2-7 better, the J assignment may be wrong. The germline gives CDR1 SGDLS, CDR2 YYNGEE. This CDR3 is 13 amino acids long.

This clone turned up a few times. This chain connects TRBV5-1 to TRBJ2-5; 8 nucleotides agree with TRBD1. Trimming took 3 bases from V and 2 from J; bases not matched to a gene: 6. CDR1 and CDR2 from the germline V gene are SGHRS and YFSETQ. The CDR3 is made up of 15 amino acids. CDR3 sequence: CASSSPGTGQETQYF. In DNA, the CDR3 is TGCGCCAGCAGCTCCCCCGGGACAGGACAAGAGACCCAGTACTTC.

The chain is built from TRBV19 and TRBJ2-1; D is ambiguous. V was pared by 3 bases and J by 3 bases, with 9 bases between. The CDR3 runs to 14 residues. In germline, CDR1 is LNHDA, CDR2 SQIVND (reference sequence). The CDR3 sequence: CASSILSYYNEQFF. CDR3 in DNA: TGTGCCAGTAGTATTTTATCCTACTACAATGAGCAGTTCTTC.

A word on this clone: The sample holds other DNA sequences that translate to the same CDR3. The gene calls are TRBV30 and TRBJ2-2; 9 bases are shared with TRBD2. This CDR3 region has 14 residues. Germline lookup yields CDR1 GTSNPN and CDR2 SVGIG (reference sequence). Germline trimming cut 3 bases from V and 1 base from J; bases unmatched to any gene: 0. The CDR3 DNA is TGTGCCTGGAGGACTAGCGGGAACACCGGGGAGCTGTTTTTT. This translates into CAWRTSGNTGELFF.

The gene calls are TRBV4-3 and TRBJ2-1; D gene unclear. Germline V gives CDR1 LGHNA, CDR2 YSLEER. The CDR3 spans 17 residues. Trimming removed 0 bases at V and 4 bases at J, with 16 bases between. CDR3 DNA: TGCGCCAGCAGCCAAGATCCCCCCGGGTCGATTTACAATGAGCAGTTCTTC. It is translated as CASSQDPPGSIYNEQFF.

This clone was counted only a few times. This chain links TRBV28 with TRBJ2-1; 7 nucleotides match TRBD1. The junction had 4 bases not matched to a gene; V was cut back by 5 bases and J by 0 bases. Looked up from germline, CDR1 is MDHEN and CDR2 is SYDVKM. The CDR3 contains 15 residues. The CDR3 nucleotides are TGTGCCAGCAGTGGACCAGGGGGCTCCTACAATGAGCAGTTCTTC. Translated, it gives CASSGPGGSYNEQFF.

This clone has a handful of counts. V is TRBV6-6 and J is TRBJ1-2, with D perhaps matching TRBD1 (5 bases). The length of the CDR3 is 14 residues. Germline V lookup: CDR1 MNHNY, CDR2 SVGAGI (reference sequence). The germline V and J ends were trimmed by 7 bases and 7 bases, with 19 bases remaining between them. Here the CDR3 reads CASTRQPIASGYTF. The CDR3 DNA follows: TGTGCCAGCACGAGACAGCCCATCGCTTCTGGCTACACCTTC.

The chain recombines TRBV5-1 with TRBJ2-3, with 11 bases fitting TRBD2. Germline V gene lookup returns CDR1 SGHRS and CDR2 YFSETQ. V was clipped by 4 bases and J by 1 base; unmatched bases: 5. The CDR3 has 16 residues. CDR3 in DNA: TGCGCCAGCAGCGCTGGGACTAGCGGACGCACAGATACGCAGTATTTT. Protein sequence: CASSAGTSGRTDTQYF.

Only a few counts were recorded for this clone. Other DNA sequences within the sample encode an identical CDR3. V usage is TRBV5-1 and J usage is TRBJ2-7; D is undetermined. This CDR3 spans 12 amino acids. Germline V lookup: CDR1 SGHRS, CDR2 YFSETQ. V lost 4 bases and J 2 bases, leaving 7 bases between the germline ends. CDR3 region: CASSQDAYEQYF. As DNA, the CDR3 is TGCGCCAGCAGCCAGGACGCCTACGAGCAGTACTTC.

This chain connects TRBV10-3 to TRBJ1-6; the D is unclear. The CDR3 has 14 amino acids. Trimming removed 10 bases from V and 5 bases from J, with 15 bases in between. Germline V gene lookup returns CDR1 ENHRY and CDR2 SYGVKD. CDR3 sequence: CASYDGRNNSPLHF. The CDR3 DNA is TGTGCCAGTTACGACGGACGCAATAATTCACCCCTCCACTTT.